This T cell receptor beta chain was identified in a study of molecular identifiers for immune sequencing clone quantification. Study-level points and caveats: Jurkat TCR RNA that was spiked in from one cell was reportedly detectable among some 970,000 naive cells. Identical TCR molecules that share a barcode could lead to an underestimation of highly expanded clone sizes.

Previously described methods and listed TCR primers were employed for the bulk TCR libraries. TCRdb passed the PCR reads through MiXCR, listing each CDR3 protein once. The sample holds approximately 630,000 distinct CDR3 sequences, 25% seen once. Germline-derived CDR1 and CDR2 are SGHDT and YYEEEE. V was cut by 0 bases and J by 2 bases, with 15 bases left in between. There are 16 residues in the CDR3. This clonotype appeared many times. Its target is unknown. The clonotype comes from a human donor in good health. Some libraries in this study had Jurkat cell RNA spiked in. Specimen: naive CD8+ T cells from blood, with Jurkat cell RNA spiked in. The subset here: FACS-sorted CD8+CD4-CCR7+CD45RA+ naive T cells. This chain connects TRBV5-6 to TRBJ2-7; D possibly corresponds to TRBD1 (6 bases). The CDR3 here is CASSLDLPGVAYEQYF. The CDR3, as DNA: TGTGCCAGCAGCTTGGATTTGCCAGGGGTCGCCTACGAGCAGTACTTC.